This TCR beta chain was retrieved from a study of Ad26.COV2.S vaccination and SARS-CoV-2 variants. Study context: The COV1001 Ad26.COV2.S trial arm included the donor. Intramuscular Ad26.COV2.S doses were given once or twice, 56 days apart.

As to this clone: The antigen remains unidentified.

V lost 3 bases to trimming and J lost 6 bases, with 6 bases between them. Per germline, CDR1 KGHDR and CDR2 SFDVKD. The CDR3 runs 12 residues. Treatment meaning: 15 to 20 received Ad26.COV2.S at low or high dose, single or two shots; about 5 received placebo; per-sample allocation not given. Day 63 following the first vaccine or placebo injection was when the samples were taken. TCRdb's copy holds only in-frame clones and misses some; the assay was immunoSEQ multiplex PCR. This sample carries about half a million clones, nearly 90% of them seen once, and the ten largest clones take about 1.5%. Study-wide results and caveats: Recipients of vaccine and of placebo showed similar breadth of their non-spike TCR repertoires. Total T cell responses may have been underestimated by the TCR breadth and depth analyses.

This clonotype was obtained from a person aged 18-60 years who received the Ad26.COV2.S COVID-19 vaccine or a placebo. This chain links TRBV24-1 with TRBJ2-3; the D is unclear. Sequenced material: peripheral blood, taken in a trial of Ad26.COV2.S vaccine versus placebo. The CDR3 coding sequence is TGTGCCACCAGTGATAGGTTGGATACGCAGTATTTT. This codes for CATSDRLDTQYF.